This TCR beta chain appears in the sequencing data of a study of Graves' ophthalmopathy and Graves' hyperthyroidism (dated by TCRdb to between 2018 and 2020). Context from the whole study: Hyperthyroidism was considered stable if no progression to ophthalmopathy occurred within 18 months of follow-up. To tell Graves' ophthalmopathy apart from Graves' hyperthyroidism, and to predict which patients would progress to ophthalmopathy, the study relied on TCR beta repertoire signatures. In total, 135 blood samples were TCR-sequenced: around 42 ophthalmopathy, approximately 75 hyperthyroidism and some 17 hyperthyroidism-to-ophthalmopathy patients. To explore V-J signatures that separate ophthalmopathy from hyperthyroidism, a discovery set of about a hundred patients was enrolled, consisting of 43 with ophthalmopathy and approximately 60 with stable hyperthyroidism. For independent validation, a separate cohort was made up of about 18 hyperthyroidism patients plus 17 patients who later progressed from hyperthyroidism to ophthalmopathy. In roughly 6 hyperthyroidism patients, T-cell repertoires of thyroid tissue and blood were compared. Following sampling, methimazole starting at 30 mg daily was administered to hyperthyroidism patients, and high-dose intravenous methylprednisolone was administered to ophthalmopathy patients. Results the study describes overall, beyond this receptor: Most expanded thyroid clonotypes with a frequency above 0.001 also appeared in blood, which suggests that blood repertoires may reflect the immune response in the thyroid. No statistical method was used to predetermine the sample size, and group allocation was not hidden from the investigators. In validation, the model predicted ophthalmopathy progression with 70.59% sensitivity and about 77% specificity; some 13 predicted patients were CT-confirmed with GO in a median of 6.5 months. In cross-validation, the 13-signature model distinguished ophthalmopathy from stable hyperthyroidism with about 89% sensitivity and about 81% specificity, while in the test set the corresponding values were 80% and 75%.

In regard to this clonotype: It has no known antigen specificity. One base away there is no much larger clone; base qualities are not given.

From the germline V gene (reference sequence), CDR1 is SEHNR and CDR2 is FQNEAQ. V lost 5 bases and J lost 1 base, and the count of bases not matched to a germline gene is 12. The CDR3 sequence holds 18 residues, the cysteine and phenylalanine included. Only CDR3 DNA is held: 54 bases, read in frame from base 1. TCR beta CDR3 regions were amplified from RNA transcripts for repertoire sequencing. The first round was an RT-PCR using HTBI primers with the Qiagen OneStep RT-PCR kit, and this first round was followed by a second-round multiplex PCR, then size selection and purification. Libraries were sequenced on an Illumina HiSeq2000 using paired-end 100 bp reads. Per the authors' processing: Reads were processed with SOAPnuke, discarding reads with adapters, uncalled bases, mean Phred below 15, or no exact constant-primer or identifier match. COPE v1.2.5 was used to merge the high-quality paired reads. Unique nucleotide sequences were defined as clonotypes and aligned to IMGT TRB V, D and J references using MiTCR v1.1. The analysis was limited to V-J combinations with a frequency above 0.0001, which together covered approximately 99% of repertoires. For each V-J combination, a TCR clonal expansion and chaos score was defined as the ratio of F50 clonal expansion to chaos observed in the TCRdist matrix. Welch's t-statistics and random forest were used to narrow the features down to 10 to 15 V-J combinations, which were then fed into a naive Bayes classifier. The Morisita-Horn index was used to measure how similar the thyroid and blood repertoires were. Through fastp at Q25 and MiXCR, TCRdb rebuilt clones from the public reads, retaining in-frame beta chains. Here each entry gathers all rows of one CDR3 protein and keeps the most common genes and DNA. The V and J calls come from TCRdb's annotation, not from the publication. Here the sample has over a million distinct CDR3 sequences; less than 45% occur a single time. 11% of the sample is in the top ten clones.

Hyperthyroidism patients were newly diagnosed, with disease duration under 2 months, and aged 18 to 65 years. Patients were excluded if they had other autoimmune diseases, uncontrolled infections, pregnancy or lactation. Diagnosis relied on clinical symptoms, serum thyroxine, TRAb, thyroid ultrasound and orbital computed tomography. Total RNA was extracted with Trizol reagent and quality-checked on an Agilent 2100 Bioanalyzer. Sequencing was done on a sample of peripheral blood or thyroid tissue (not recorded which). The chain couples TRBV7-9 to TRBJ2-2; 8 central nucleotides agree with TRBD2. This receptor was taken from an adult man with Graves' hyperthyroidism. The base sequence is TGTGCCAGCAGCCCAAGTAGCGGGAAAGCGTGGAACACCGGGGAGCTGTTTTTT. This is translated as CASSPSSGKAWNTGELFF.